This T cell receptor beta chain is from a study of cytomegalovirus exposure and HLA in healthy donors. PCR amplification relied on 60 Vbeta primers (plus 13 Jbeta primers). Measured with immunoSEQ multiplex PCR; TCRdb has only the in-frame clones, and not every one. Of roughly 110,000 clones in the sample, roughly 67% were seen once. The sample consisted of PBMCs. The sequence came from a man between 18 and 35 years old in good health and CMV-seropositive.

CDR3 sequence reads: CASSRRQGMGGELFF. As DNA, the CDR3 is TGTGCCAGCAGCCGTCGACAGGGGATGGGCGGGGAGCTGTTTTTT. This chain joins TRBV11-2 and TRBJ2-2, with TRBD1 identical over 8 bases. The junction had 9 bases not matched to a gene; V was cut back by 5 bases and J by 7 bases. The CDR3 length is 15 residues. Germline assignment: CDR1 SGHAT and CDR2 FQNNGV.